Sequencing of this T cell receptor beta chain was carried out in a study of T-cell memory formation after mild COVID-19. Study-wide context: Largely donor-specific TCR clusters were found.

Notes on the study in general: Pre-infection memory already had some responding clones, implying cross-reactive memory joined. While clones contracting from day 15 to 85 were balanced between CD4 and CD8, later expanders leaned CD4+. What remained unconfirmed was the SARS-CoV-2 specificity of second-wave clones peaking on day 37.

TCRdb re-derived calls from the 5' RACE reads in MiXCR, one entry per CDR3 protein. Among tens of thousands of distinct CDR3 sequences listed, around 13% were seen once. Germline CDR1 reads SGHNT; CDR2 reads YYREEE (reference sequence). CDR3 length: 11 residues. V gave up 4 bases and J gave up 10 bases, with 11 bases separating them. This clonotype has ten or more counts. What it binds is unknown. Sample: PBMCs or a T cell subset sorted from them (not recorded which). This clonotype was sampled from a man younger than 35 who had mild COVID-19 (a few samples of this study predate the infection). Cell type and time point are not known. The J gene is TRBJ1-2, the V gene TRBV5-4; D might be TRBD1 (6 bases). The CDR3 bases are TGTGCCAGCAGCGCCACAGGGTACTACACCTTC. This translates into CASSATGYYTF.